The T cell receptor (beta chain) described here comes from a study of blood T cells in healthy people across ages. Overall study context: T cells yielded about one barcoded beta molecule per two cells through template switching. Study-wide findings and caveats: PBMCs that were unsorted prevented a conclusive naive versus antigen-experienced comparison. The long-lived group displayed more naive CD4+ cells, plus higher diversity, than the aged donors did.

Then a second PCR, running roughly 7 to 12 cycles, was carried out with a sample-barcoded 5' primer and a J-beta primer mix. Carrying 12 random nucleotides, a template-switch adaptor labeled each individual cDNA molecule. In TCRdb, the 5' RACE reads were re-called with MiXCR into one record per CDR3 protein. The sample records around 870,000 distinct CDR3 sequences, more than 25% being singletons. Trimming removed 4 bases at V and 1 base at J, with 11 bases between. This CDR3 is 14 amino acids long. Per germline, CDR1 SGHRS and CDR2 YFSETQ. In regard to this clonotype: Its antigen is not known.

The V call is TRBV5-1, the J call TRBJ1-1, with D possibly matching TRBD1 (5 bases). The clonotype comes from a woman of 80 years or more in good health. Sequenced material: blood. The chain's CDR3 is CASSKGPQNTEAFF. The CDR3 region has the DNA TGCGCCAGCAGCAAGGGACCGCAGAACACTGAAGCTTTCTTT.